The 2 T cell receptor beta chains below all came from one sample that was sequenced in a study of neurological immune-mediated disorders. MiXCR was run by TCRdb on the 5' RACE reads, yielding one entry per CDR3 protein. The table lists about 62,000 distinct CDR3 sequences, around 4.8% of them singletons, with less than 3.5% in the top ten. The sample comprised PBMCs. These receptors came from a woman aged 45-59 years with multiple sclerosis.

This clonotype came up many times. The chain combines TRBV10-3 with TRBJ2-5; D is uncertain. Looked up from germline, CDR1 is ENHRY and CDR2 is SYGVKD. Trimming took off 3 bases at V and 4 bases at J, with 9 bases between the two ends. The CDR3 runs 13 residues. The CDR3 protein is CAISERRGETQYF. The CDR3 bases are TGTGCCATCAGTGAACGTCGAGGAGAGACCCAGTACTTC.

This clonotype was picked up many times. The chain recombines TRBV6-2 or TRBV6-3 with TRBJ1-5; D is unresolved. CDR3 length: 17 residues. With 0 bases removed from V and 2 bases from J, the gap between germline ends came to 14 bases. Germline CDR1 reads MNHEY; CDR2 reads SVGEGT. In DNA form, the CDR3 reads TGTGCCAGCAGTTACTCGATGATCGGCGGGGGCAATCAGCCCCAGCATTTT. Amino acids: CASSYSMIGGGNQPQHF.